This T cell receptor (beta chain) was documented in a study of T cells after yellow fever vaccination. Overall study context: The fractions with low cell numbers were processed using SMART-Seq v4 Ultra Low Input.

Findings and limits, study-wide: FACS-sorted repertoires might harbor abundant contaminating clonotypes from the bulk population. Post-booster reappearance was seen for most primary-vaccination clones (around 96% CD4, around 90% CD8).

5'RACE template switching added a universal primer site and UMIs to TCR cDNA. One entry per CDR3 protein results from TCRdb running MiXCR on the 5' RACE reads. The profile shows hundreds of thousands of distinct CDR3 sequences, approximately 13% of them singletons. This clonotype was found a few times. Its antigen is as yet unknown. V was pared by 0 bases and J by 8 bases, with 6 bases of the junction left unmatched. There are 15 residues in the CDR3. CDR1 is LNHNV and CDR2 is YYDKDF in the germline V gene (reference sequence). This chain connects TRBV15 to TRBJ1-4, with TRBD1 matching over 7 bases. Sequenced here: PBMCs, sampled on the day of the yellow fever booster vaccination. This clonotype was obtained from a young man who received the YFV17D yellow fever vaccine. The CDR3 DNA reads TGTGCCACCAGCAGAGATGACAGGGATTGGGAAAAACTGTTTTTT. It translates to CATSRDDRDWEKLFF.